The sequence of this T cell receptor beta chain was determined in a study of regulatory T cells in long-lasting Graves disease. Indicated time point: persistent/refractory GD, antithyroid drugs over 5 years with positive TRAb. PBMC RNA was the source of the TCR library. Deletions cut 0 bases from V and 11 bases from J, with 14 bases between. This CDR3 is built from 14 residues. Germline CDR1 MNHNY, CDR2 SVGAGI (reference sequence). Arm-PCR of CDR3 regions and iRepertoire HTBI primers were used to build TCR beta libraries. TCRdb re-called the multiplex PCR reads through MiXCR, storing one row per CDR3 protein. The sample holds some 300,000 distinct CDR3 sequences, around 23% seen once. This clonotype was detected only a few times.

This material consisted of peripheral blood mononuclear cells (PBMCs), taken when the disease was refractory, from a patient treated with antithyroid drugs. The gene calls are TRBV6-6 and TRBJ1-5, with TRBD1 as a possible D gene (6 bases). The clonotype originates from a female donor with Graves disease. CDR3 protein: CASSYSRDNRSQHF. As DNA, the CDR3 is TGTGCCAGCAGTTACTCGAGGGACAACAGGTCCCAGCATTTT.